These 10 T cell receptor beta chains originate from one sample sequenced in a study of T cell responses to AZD1222 COVID-19 vaccine. The repertoire was sequenced with immunoSEQ multiplex PCR; TCRdb's copy has only in-frame clones and lacks some. This table holds roughly 100,000 clones, 70% to 90% found once. Here the sequenced sample was peripheral blood, taken 28 days after the second AZD1222 dose. All receptors derive from an adult who received the AZD1222 COVID-19 vaccine.

The V call is TRBV3-1 (or the pseudogene TRBV3-2), the J call TRBJ1-3; no clear D. V was cut by 0 bases and J by 0 bases, with 6 bases left in between. This CDR3 is built from 15 residues. CDR1 and CDR2 from the germline V gene are LGHDT and YNNKEL (reference sequence). CDR3 in DNA: TGTGCCAGCAGCCAAGACACGGTCTCTGGAAACACCATATATTTT. Residues: CASSQDTVSGNTIYF.

This clone was found once. J is TRBJ1-2 and V is TRBV28, with D unresolved. CDR1 and CDR2 from the germline V gene are MDHEN and SYDVKM. This CDR3 is built from 16 residues. Trimming left V 1 base short and J 4 bases short, with 16 bases between. CDR3 nucleotides: TGTGCCAGCAGTTTATCGGGTGCTGAAGGGTCCTATGGCTACACCTTC. This sequence encodes CASSLSGAEGSYGYTF.

The rearrangement links TRBV28 to TRBJ2-5; D unclear. Trimming took 6 bases from V and 5 from J, leaving 10 bases between them. The CDR3 has 12 residues. Germline values: CDR1 MDHEN, CDR2 SYDVKM. The CDR3: CASRRKPETQYF. The CDR3 DNA reads as TGTGCCAGCAGGCGTAAACCGGAGACCCAGTACTTC.

The V gene is TRBV27, the J gene TRBJ2-1; 12 bases match TRBD2. V gave up 4 bases and J gave up 3 bases; unmatched junction bases: 4. Germline assignment: CDR1 MNHEY and CDR2 SMNVEV (reference sequence). This CDR3 region has 16 residues. CDR3 sequence: CASSSSGRAVYNEQFF. The DNA for the CDR3 is TGTGCCAGCAGTTCTAGCGGGAGGGCCGTCTACAATGAGCAGTTCTTC.

The chain uses TRBV5-1 and TRBJ2-7; 13 bases line up with TRBD2. The CDR3 spans 16 residues. Germline V gene sequence: CDR1 SGHRS, CDR2 YFSETQ. With 0 bases clipped from V and 2 bases from J, the junction kept 2 bases outside the gene matches. CDR3 protein: CASSLAGTSGTYEQYF. DNA of the CDR3: TGCGCCAGCAGCTTGGCAGGGACTAGCGGGACCTACGAGCAGTACTTC.

The chain couples TRBV28 to TRBJ2-7, with 7 positions matching TRBD1. V shed 6 bases and J 5 bases; nucleotides not matched to a gene: 13. From germline, CDR1 is MDHEN and CDR2 SYDVKM. The CDR3 covers 15 residues. CDR3 nucleotides: TGTGCCAGCAGCTCCCCCCGACAGGGAACCCACGAGCAGTACTTC. Its translation: CASSSPRQGTHEQYF.

This chain's CDR3 is CASSSTPSNEQFF. CDR3 nucleotides: TGTGCCAGCAGTTCAACCCCCAGCAATGAGCAGTTCTTC. This chain links TRBV7-7 with TRBJ2-1, with no clear D. Per germline, CDR1 SSHAT and CDR2 FNYEAQ (reference sequence). This CDR3 spans 13 amino acids. Between the trimmed V and J ends, which lost 6 bases and 6 bases, there was a span of 12 bases.

The chain has TRBV6-5 and TRBJ2-7; a weak D match, TRBD2 (6 bases). V lost 6 bases, J lost 6 bases, and 12 bases lay in between. Germline CDR1 reads MNHEY; CDR2 reads SVGAGI. This CDR3 is built from 12 residues. CDR3 sequence reads: CASRRTSSEQYF. The CDR3 region has the DNA TGTGCCAGCAGGCGAACTAGCTCCGAGCAGTACTTC.

This chain joins TRBV27 and TRBJ2-1; 8 bases agree with TRBD2. V was clipped by 0 bases and J by 10 bases; unmatched bases: 8. This CDR3 region has 15 residues. The germline V gene encodes CDR1 MNHEY and CDR2 SMNVEV (reference sequence). The CDR3 region has the DNA TGTGCCAGCAGTTTATCTACTAGCGGAAATCTGGAGCAGTTCTTC. Protein sequence: CASSLSTSGNLEQFF.

The chain couples TRBV27 to TRBJ2-6, with TRBD1 identical over 7 bases. This CDR3 contains 16 residues. V dropped 5 bases and J dropped 1; count of bases not matched to a gene: 5. Germline assignment: CDR1 MNHEY and CDR2 SMNVEV (reference sequence). This CDR3 reads CASSQRQGSGANVLTF. The DNA of the CDR3 is TGTGCCAGCAGTCAGAGACAGGGTTCTGGGGCCAACGTCCTGACTTTC.